The clone carrying this T cell receptor beta chain was seen a handful of times. The sample originates from a study of blood T cells in healthy people across ages. Study-level background: When template switching was applied, about one barcoded beta molecule was captured per two T cells.

Alongside a J-beta primer mix, a sample-barcoded 5' primer served in a second PCR lasting roughly 7 to 11 cycles. MiXCR was run by TCRdb on the 5' RACE reads, yielding one entry per CDR3 protein. The sample carries 800,000 to 950,000 distinct CDR3 sequences, roughly 52% recorded once. The CDR3 loop spans 16 amino acids. Trimming shortened V by 2 bases and J by 8 bases, and 19 bases separated the two germline ends. Germline assignment: CDR1 LGHNA and CDR2 YNFKEQ. The sequencing input was blood. The sequence came from a man aged 30-40 years in good health. The chain couples TRBV4-2 to TRBJ2-4; D remains ambiguous. CDR3 DNA: TGTGCCAGCAGCCAAAATGCCGACTGGCTTGTGGACATTCAGTACTTC. This gives the protein CASSQNADWLVDIQYF.